This section outlines one TCR beta chain sequence together with its context. The cohort comprised adults aged about 18 to 100 years residing in 20 to 30 US areas. Cohort 3 donors counted as recovered after two negative PCRs, clearance, or resolved symptoms. Germline loops: CDR1 LNHDA, CDR2 SQIVND (reference sequence). V lost 2 bases to trimming and J lost 3 bases; unmatched junction nucleotides: 0. The CDR3 extends over 13 amino acids. Original analysis: Reference gene primer amplification gave nucleated cell count estimates. Profiled with immunoSEQ multiplex PCR; TCRdb holds only in-frame clones, not every one. That table gives V, J and clone size, and the DNA gave D and trimming. The sample has 200,000 to 250,000 clones; 65% to 85% are singletons. The data were obtained in a study of blood T cell repertoires in COVID-19.

Sequenced: PBMCs or T cells enriched from blood (not recorded which). This rearrangement joins TRBV19 to TRBJ1-1; the match to TRBD1 covers 7 bases. The source is a woman aged 55-69 years who had recovered from COVID-19. CDR3 bases: TGTGCCAGTAGTATACAGGGGGACACTGAAGCTTTCTTT. Translated: CASSIQGDTEAFF.